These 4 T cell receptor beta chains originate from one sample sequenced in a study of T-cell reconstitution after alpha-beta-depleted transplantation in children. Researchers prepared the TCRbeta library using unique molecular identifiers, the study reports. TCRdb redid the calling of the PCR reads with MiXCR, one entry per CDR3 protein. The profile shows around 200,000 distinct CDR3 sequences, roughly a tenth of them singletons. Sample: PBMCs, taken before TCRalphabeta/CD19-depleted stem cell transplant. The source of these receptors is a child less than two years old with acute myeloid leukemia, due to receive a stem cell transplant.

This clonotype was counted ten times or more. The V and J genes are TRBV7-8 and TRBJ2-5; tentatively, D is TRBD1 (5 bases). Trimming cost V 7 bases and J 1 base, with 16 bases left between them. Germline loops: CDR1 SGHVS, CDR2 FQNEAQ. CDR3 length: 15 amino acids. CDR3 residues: CASTDRARAQETQYF. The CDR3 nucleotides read TGTGCCAGCACCGACAGAGCCCGGGCCCAAGAGACCCAGTACTTC.

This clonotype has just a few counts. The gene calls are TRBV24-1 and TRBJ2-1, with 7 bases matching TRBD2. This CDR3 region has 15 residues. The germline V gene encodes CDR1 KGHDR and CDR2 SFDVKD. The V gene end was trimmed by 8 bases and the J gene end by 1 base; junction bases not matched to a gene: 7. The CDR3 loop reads CATMVGGGSYNEQFF. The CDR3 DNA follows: TGTGCCACCATGGTTGGGGGGGGGTCCTACAATGAGCAGTTCTTC.

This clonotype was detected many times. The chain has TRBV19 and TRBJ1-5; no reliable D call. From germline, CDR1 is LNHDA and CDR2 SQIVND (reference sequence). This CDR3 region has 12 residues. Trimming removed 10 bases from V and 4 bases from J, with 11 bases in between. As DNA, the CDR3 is TGTGCCACCCGGGATACTAATCAGCCCCAGCATTTT. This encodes CATRDTNQPQHF.

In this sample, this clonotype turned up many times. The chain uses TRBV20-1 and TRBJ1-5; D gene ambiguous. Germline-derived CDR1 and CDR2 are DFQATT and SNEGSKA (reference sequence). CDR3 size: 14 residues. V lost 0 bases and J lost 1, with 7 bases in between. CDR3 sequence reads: CSARDGISNQPQHF. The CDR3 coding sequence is TGCAGTGCTAGAGATGGTATCAGCAATCAGCCCCAGCATTTT.